The 10 T cell receptor beta chains in this list originate from one sample, sequenced in a study of technical replicates of blood from several donors. Assay used: immunoSEQ multiplex PCR; TCRdb lists only in-frame clones, some missing. The data contain about 81,000 clones, approximately 94% of them seen just once; the ten biggest clones take up 0.36%. Sample: T cells isolated from PBMCs. The receptor set was obtained from a human donor in good health.

The chain is built from TRBV6-5 and TRBJ1-2, with 10 bases lining up with TRBD1. The CDR3 totals 13 residues. Per germline, CDR1 MNHEY and CDR2 SVGAGI. Losses at the gene ends were 6 bases for V and 8 bases for J; bases not matched to a gene: 6. CDR3 nucleotide sequence: TGTGCCAGCAGATCTCGGGACAGGGGAGGCTACACCTTC. Amino acids: CASRSRDRGGYTF.

This chain connects TRBV19 to TRBJ1-3; D call uncertain. V dropped 2 bases and J dropped 2 bases, with 7 bases sitting between them. The germline CDR1 and CDR2 sequences are LNHDA and SQIVND (reference sequence). The CDR3 is made up of 14 amino acids. The CDR3 DNA is TGTGCCAGTAGTATAAACGGGGCTGGAAACACCATATATTTT. Its translation is CASSINGAGNTIYF. The full variable domain, with the rest looked up from reference TRBV19 and TRBJ1-3, is DGGITQSPKYLFRKEGQNVTLSCEQNLNHDAMYWYRQDPGQGLRLIYYSQIVNDFQKGDIAEGYSVSREKKESFPLTVTSAQKNPTAFYLCASSINGAGNTIYFGEGSWLTVV.

The rearrangement uses TRBV28 and TRBJ2-1; TRBD2 might be the D (5 bases). Germline V CDR1 and CDR2: MDHEN, SYDVKM. There are 17 residues in the CDR3. The V end was cut by 5 bases, the J end by 6 bases, with 23 bases between. The CDR3 protein is CASSTYSGNILVNEQFF. The CDR3 bases are TGTGCCAGCAGTACTTACTCCGGGAATATTTTAGTCAATGAGCAGTTCTTC.

The rearrangement uses TRBV21-1 and TRBJ1-5. TRBV21-1 is annotated as a pseudogene. The CDR3 has 11 amino acids. Here the CDR3 reads CASTTSEPQHF. The CDR3 DNA sequence: TGTGCCAGCACCACTTCGGAGCCCCAGCATTTT.

This chain connects TRBV28 to TRBJ2-7; 7 bases agree with TRBD2. Trimming at V came to 3 bases and at J to 3 bases, leaving 8 bases not matched to a gene. The CDR3 is made up of 15 amino acids. In germline, CDR1 is MDHEN, CDR2 SYDVKM. The CDR3 nucleotides read TGTGCCAGCAGTTTTAATCTAGCGGAGGGCTACGAGCAGTACTTC. Translating it yields CASSFNLAEGYEQYF.

V and J are TRBV6-1 and TRBJ2-3, with 7 bases matching TRBD1. Germline CDR1 is MNHNS and CDR2 is SASEGT. The V segment lost 2 bases and the J segment 2 bases; nucleotides outside the gene matches: 4. The CDR3 totals 15 residues. In DNA form, the CDR3 reads TGTGCCAGCAGTGAACTAGGGGGCCACACAGATACGCAGTATTTT. This codes for CASSELGGHTDTQYF.

In DNA, the CDR3 is TGTGCCAGCAGTCCGCTAGCGGGAGTTACAGATACGCAGTATTTT. Protein: CASSPLAGVTDTQYF. The V call is TRBV28, the J call TRBJ2-3, with TRBD2 matching 10 bases. Trimming removed 5 bases from V and 3 bases from J; junction bases left unmatched: 5. The CDR3 runs to 15 residues. The germline V gene encodes CDR1 MDHEN and CDR2 SYDVKM.

The count of this clone is one. The rearrangement uses TRBV28 and TRBJ2-7, with TRBD2 as a possible D gene (6 bases). This CDR3 spans 16 amino acids. CDR1 MDHEN and CDR2 SYDVKM come from the germline V gene. V was clipped by 5 bases and J by 2 bases, with 19 bases between them. In DNA form, the CDR3 reads TGTGCCAGCAGTCAAGGGACGGAGGGAGAGACCTACGAGCAGTACTTC. Translating it yields CASSQGTEGETYEQYF.

The chain has TRBV29-1 and TRBJ2-7, with D maybe TRBD1 (5 bases). Trimming left V 5 bases short and J 4 bases short, with 12 bases between. This CDR3 spans 12 amino acids. Germline loops: CDR1 SQVTM, CDR2 ANQGSEA. CDR3 nucleotides: TGCAGCGTTACACTGGACACTTACGAGCAGTACTTC. It yields the protein CSVTLDTYEQYF.

The chain uses TRBV7-9 and TRBJ1-3; TRBD1 might be the D (6 bases). Trimming shortened V by 5 bases and J by 1 base, and 9 bases separated the two germline ends. The CDR3 length is 14 residues. The germline V gene has CDR1 SEHNR and CDR2 FQNEAQ (reference sequence). The CDR3 nucleotides read TGTGCCAGCAGCGAAGACAGGTCTGGAAACACCATATATTTT. It yields the protein CASSEDRSGNTIYF.